The clone carrying this T cell receptor beta chain was counted many times. What it binds is not known. The V and J ends lost 3 bases and 5 bases, in that order; junction bases with no gene match: 5. The V gene's germline CDR1 is MDHEN and CDR2 SYDVKM. The CDR3 has 15 amino acids. The sequenced template was RNA, covering the TCR beta CDR3 region. After a first-round RT-PCR with HTBI primers, a second-round multiplex PCR was run. TCRdb called the multiplex PCR reads again in MiXCR, with one record for every CDR3 protein. The sample gives roughly 500,000 distinct CDR3 sequences, around 14% of which show up once; about 10% is in the top ten. All donors with ophthalmopathy were recorded as having moderate-to-severe activity, CAS ≥3, NOSPECS ≥4 and a duration under 3 months. This specimen comes from a study of Graves' ophthalmopathy and Graves' hyperthyroidism. Study-level findings and limits: Most expanded clonotypes in thyroid above 0.001 frequency also showed up in blood.

The sequence came from a woman in her 30s with Graves' ophthalmopathy. The sample consisted of blood. J is TRBJ2-5 and V is TRBV28; 11 bases map to TRBD1. The CDR3 region is CASSFRDRGVETQYF. The CDR3 DNA sequence: TGTGCCAGCAGTTTCCGGGACAGGGGGGTCGAGACCCAGTACTTC. Looking up the rest from reference TRBV28 and TRBJ2-5 gives the full variable domain: DVKVTQSSRYLVKRTGEKVFLECVQDMDHENMFWYRQDPGLGLRLIYFSYDVKMKEKGDIPEGYSVSREKKERFSLILESASTNQTSMYLCASSFRDRGVETQYFGPGTRLLVL.